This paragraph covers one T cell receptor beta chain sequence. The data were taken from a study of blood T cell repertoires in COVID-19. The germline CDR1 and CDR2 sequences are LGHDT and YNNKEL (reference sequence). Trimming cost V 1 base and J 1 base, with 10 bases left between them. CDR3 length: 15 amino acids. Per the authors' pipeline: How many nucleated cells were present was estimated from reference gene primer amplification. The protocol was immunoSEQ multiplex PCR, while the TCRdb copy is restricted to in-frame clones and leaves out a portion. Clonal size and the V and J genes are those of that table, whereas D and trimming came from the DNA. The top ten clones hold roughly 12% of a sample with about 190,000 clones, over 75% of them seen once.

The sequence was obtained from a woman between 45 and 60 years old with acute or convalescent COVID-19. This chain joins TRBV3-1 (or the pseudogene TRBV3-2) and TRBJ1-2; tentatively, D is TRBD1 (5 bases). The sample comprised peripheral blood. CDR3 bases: TGTGCCAGCAGCCAAGGGCAGGGCTTTAACTATGGCTACACCTTC. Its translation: CASSQGQGFNYGYTF.